Presented here are 29 T cell receptor beta chains from one specimen sequenced in a study of blood T cells in healthy people across ages (dated by TCRdb to the mid-2010s). Receptors were amplified or captured by 5' RACE. Sequencing was performed on an Illumina HiSeq 2500. A second roughly 6 to 11 cycle PCR used a sample-barcoded 5' primer and a J-beta primer mix. Through fastp at Q25 and MiXCR, TCRdb rebuilt clones from the public reads, retaining in-frame beta chains. Rows merge per CDR3 protein into single entries with the most common DNA and genes. In this sample the table shows 1.5 million to 2 million distinct CDR3 sequences, about 28% of which occur a single time. Approximately 7.7% of the sample rests with the top ten. Sample: blood. All receptors derive from a young woman in good health.

For this clonotype: A read error may produce the germline difference seen at one junction end. V usage is TRBV28 and J usage is TRBJ1-1; D gene ambiguous. This CDR3 comprises 12 residues. Germline V gene lookup returns CDR1 MDHEN and CDR2 SYDVKM. The CDR3 protein is CVSRAGDTEAFF. The CDR3, as DNA: TGTGTCAGCAGAGCAGGCGACACTGAAGCTTTCTTT.

This clonotype has only a few counts. The J gene is TRBJ1-1, the V gene TRBV4-1, with TRBD1 identical over 7 bases. The V gene end was trimmed by 3 bases and the J gene end by 7 bases; junction bases not matched to a gene: 5. This CDR3 contains 13 residues. Germline assignment: CDR1 MGHRA and CDR2 YSYEKL. The CDR3 spells CASSHIRQGEAFF. CDR3 nucleotides: TGCGCCAGCAGCCATATTAGACAGGGTGAAGCTTTCTTT.

This clonotype appeared many times. This chain connects TRBV6-6 to TRBJ1-2, with D maybe TRBD1 (5 bases). CDR3 length: 12 amino acids. V lost 8 bases and J 8 bases, leaving 15 bases between the germline ends. Germline V CDR1 and CDR2: MNHNY, SVGAGI (reference sequence). The CDR3 DNA follows: TGTGCCAGCCGTCCCGGGGCGGGGGGCTACACCTTC. Translation gives CASRPGAGGYTF.

Note on this clonotype: A far larger clone lies a single base away; this is likely a read error. The chain combines TRBV11-3 with TRBJ2-7; D is perhaps TRBD2 (6 bases). This CDR3 contains 13 residues. Germline CDR1 reads SGHNT; CDR2 reads YENEEA. Deletions cut 1 base from V and 7 bases from J, with 11 bases between. The CDR3 region is CASSLGQSGEQYF. The CDR3 DNA follows: TGTGCCAGCAGCTTAGGACAGAGCGGGGAGCAGTACTTC.

J is TRBJ2-7 and V is TRBV5-5, with D possibly called TRBD1 or TRBD2 (6 bases each). CDR3 size: 14 residues. Germline V gene sequence: CDR1 SGHKS, CDR2 YYEKEE (reference sequence). The germline V and J ends were trimmed by 0 bases and 2 bases, with 9 bases remaining between them. The CDR3 sequence is CASSLEGGTYEQYV. The CDR3, as DNA: TGTGCCAGCAGCTTGGAGGGGGGAACCTACGAGCAGTACGTC.

The chain uses TRBV18 and TRBJ1-4; a possible D gene is TRBD1 (6 bases). CDR3 length: 16 amino acids. Trimming removed 1 base from V and 8 bases from J, with 17 bases in between. CDR1 and CDR2 from the germline V gene are KGHSH and LQKENI. The CDR3 loop reads CASSPLKAQGKEKLFF. CDR3 DNA: TGTGCCAGCTCACCACTGAAGGCGCAGGGGAAAGAAAAACTGTTTTTT.

The chain joins TRBV5-1 to TRBJ2-1; D is unclear. The length of the CDR3 is 14 residues. The V end was cut by 4 bases, the J end by 4 bases, with 12 bases between. In germline, CDR1 is SGHRS, CDR2 YFSETQ. The CDR3 reads CASSPVVGYNEQFF. CDR3 DNA sequence: TGCGCCAGCAGCCCCGTCGTGGGTTACAATGAGCAGTTCTTC.

About this clonotype itself: A clone one base away is much larger, so this may be a read error. The CDR3 coding sequence is TGCTGTGCTAGACCACAGGGGGCCTGGTATGGCTACACCTTC. Its translation is CCARPQGAWYGYTF. The chain couples TRBV20-1 to TRBJ1-2, with 9 bases fitting TRBD1. The CDR3 is 14 residues long. Germline loops: CDR1 DFQATT, CDR2 SNEGSKA (reference sequence).

About this clonotype: A much larger clone lies one base from this, so it may be a read error. The chain carries TRBV29-1 and TRBJ2-1; D may correspond to TRBD1 or TRBD2 (5 bases each). V shed 0 bases and J shed 10 bases, with 19 bases lying between them. This CDR3 contains 15 residues. Germline V gene sequence: CDR1 SQVTM, CDR2 ANQGSEA. CDR3 protein: CSVEDAFRDGYEQFF. CDR3 coding DNA: TGCAGCGTTGAAGACGCATTCCGGGACGGCTACGAGCAGTTCTTC.

The chain couples TRBV21-1 to TRBJ2-7. TRBV21-1 is recorded as a pseudogene. The CDR3 length is 14 residues. CDR3 nucleotide sequence: TGTGCCAGCAGCACCTACAGGGGATCCTACGAGCAGTACTTC. Residues: CASSTYRGSYEQYF.

In its sample, this clonotype was seen many times. The chain links TRBV9 to TRBJ2-1, with 7 bases identical to TRBD2. V lost 4 bases to trimming and J lost 4 bases; unmatched junction nucleotides: 11. This CDR3 is 16 amino acids long. Looked up from germline, CDR1 is SGDLS and CDR2 is YYNGEE. The CDR3 is CASSRSGTTLYNEQFF. CDR3 coding DNA: TGTGCCAGCAGCCGATCCGGGACTACCCTATACAATGAGCAGTTCTTC.

This rearrangement joins TRBV7-9 to TRBJ1-4, with D uncertain. The CDR3 is 14 residues long. Trimming stripped 5 bases from V and 13 bases from J, with 20 bases between. Germline-derived CDR1 and CDR2 are SEHNR and FQNEAQ (reference sequence). This CDR3 is CASSPRSAEGGLFF. CDR3 DNA: TGTGCCAGCAGCCCGCGGAGTGCGGAAGGCGGACTGTTTTTT.

The V call is TRBV29-1, the J call TRBJ2-6; D is perhaps TRBD1 (6 bases). Germline CDR1 is SQVTM and CDR2 is ANQGSEA. V was trimmed by 7 bases and J by 0 bases, leaving 10 bases between them. The CDR3 is made up of 14 amino acids. This CDR3 reads CSARTASGANVLTF. DNA for the CDR3: TGCAGCGCCCGGACAGCCTCTGGGGCCAACGTCCTGACTTTC.

The chain uses TRBV29-1 and TRBJ2-5; D possibly uses TRBD1 or TRBD2 (6 bases each). The CDR3 extends over 12 amino acids. Between the trimmed V and J ends, which lost 4 bases and 5 bases, there was a span of 11 bases. The germline CDR1 and CDR2 sequences are SQVTM and ANQGSEA. CDR3 sequence (DNA): TGCAGCGTTGGGGGGGCGGAGGAGACCCAGTACTTC. Its translation: CSVGGAEETQYF.

This clonotype was seen a few times. The CDR3 loop is CASSPQGTGQETQYF. In DNA, the CDR3 is TGTGCCAGCAGCCCCCAGGGGACAGGACAAGAGACCCAGTACTTC. The chain couples TRBV3-1 to TRBJ2-5; TRBD1 matches 8 bases. The V gene's germline CDR1 is LGHDT and CDR2 YNNKEL (reference sequence). The CDR3 contains 15 residues. J was trimmed by 2 bases and V by 4 bases; bases with no gene match: 6.

The chain has TRBV11-2 and TRBJ2-3, with TRBD2 matching 8 bases. Germline values: CDR1 SGHAT, CDR2 FQNNGV. Unmatched junction bases numbered 10, after V lost 4 bases and J lost 4 bases. The CDR3 consists of 16 residues. The CDR3: CASSSGRGGMADTQYF. The CDR3 DNA reads as TGTGCCAGCAGCTCCGGCCGGGGGGGAATGGCAGATACGCAGTATTTT.

Many counts were recorded for this clonotype. The chain couples TRBV20-1 to TRBJ2-3; D is perhaps TRBD2 (6 bases). Trimming shortened V by 0 bases and J by 2 bases, and 9 bases separated the two germline ends. This CDR3 region has 14 residues. CDR1 is DFQATT and CDR2 is SNEGSKA in the germline V gene (reference sequence). This chain's CDR3 is CSARDPGATDTQYF. CDR3 nucleotide sequence: TGCAGTGCTAGAGATCCGGGAGCCACAGATACGCAGTATTTT.

V is TRBV6-2 or TRBV6-3 and J is TRBJ2-6; TRBD1 is a possible D gene (6 bases). CDR3 length: 16 residues. The germline V and J ends were trimmed by 2 bases and 1 base, with 9 bases remaining between them. Germline CDR1 reads MNHEY; CDR2 reads SVGEGT. The CDR3 loop is CASSYGQWSGANVLTF. The CDR3 bases are TGTGCCAGCAGTTACGGACAGTGGTCTGGGGCCAACGTCCTGACTTTC.

This clonotype has at least ten counts. V is TRBV28 and J is TRBJ2-7; D ambiguous. Germline loops: CDR1 MDHEN, CDR2 SYDVKM. CDR3 length equals 15 residues. Trimming removed 6 bases from V and 2 bases from J, with 17 bases in between. CDR3 DNA: TGTGCCAGCAGGGGATCATCTATCGACACCTACGAGCAGTACTTC. As protein: CASRGSSIDTYEQYF. Supplemented by reference TRBV28 and TRBJ2-7, the full variable domain reads DVKVTQSSRYLVKRTGEKVFLECVQDMDHENMFWYRQDPGLGLRLIYFSYDVKMKEKGDIPEGYSVSREKKERFSLILESASTNQTSMYLCASRGSSIDTYEQYFGPGTRLTVT.

The genes are TRBV7-2 and TRBJ1-5, with no clear D. This CDR3 spans 20 amino acids. V was trimmed by 5 bases and J by 0 bases, leaving 26 bases between them. Germline CDR1 reads SGHTA; CDR2 reads FQGNSA. CDR3 in DNA: TGTGCCAGCAGCCAGGACCCCACCTTCCGACTGATTTCTAGCAATCAGCCCCAGCATTTT. Protein sequence: CASSQDPTFRLISSNQPQHF.

This chain connects TRBV7-3 to TRBJ2-7, with D maybe TRBD1 (6 bases). V gave up 3 bases and J gave up 7 bases, with 19 bases separating them. CDR1 and CDR2 from the germline V gene are SGHTA and FQGTGA. The CDR3 sequence is 15 residues long. The CDR3 nucleotides are TGTGCCAGCAGCTTGAACCCAGGGGTTAGTTATGAGCAGTACTTC. This codes for CASSLNPGVSYEQYF.

This clonotype was recorded many times. The V call is TRBV15, the J call TRBJ2-1, with a possible D match to TRBD1 (6 bases). Germline CDR1 and CDR2: LNHNV and YYDKDF (reference sequence). The length of the CDR3 is 15 residues. With 0 bases removed from V and 5 bases from J, the gap between germline ends came to 11 bases. CDR3 bases: TGTGCCACCAGCAGAGATGGGGGCCGAGACAATGAGCAGTTCTTC. It translates to CATSRDGGRDNEQFF.

V usage is TRBV2 and J usage is TRBJ1-4; D unclear. CDR3 length equals 12 residues. CDR1 and CDR2 from the germline V gene are SNHLY and FYNNEI. The germline V and J ends were trimmed by 6 bases and 8 bases, with 10 bases remaining between them. DNA of the CDR3: TGTGCCAGCAGGCGGGATCACGAAAAACTGTTTTTT. It is translated as CASRRDHEKLFF.

This clonotype turned up a few times. The V and J genes are TRBV4-1 and TRBJ2-1; TRBD2 is a possible D gene (7 bases). The CDR3 runs to 16 residues. V dropped 3 bases and J dropped 1 base, with 13 bases sitting between them. Germline CDR1 MGHRA, CDR2 YSYEKL. The CDR3 reads CASSHRGAVSYNEQFF. The CDR3 region has the DNA TGCGCCAGCAGCCATCGGGGGGCCGTATCCTACAATGAGCAGTTCTTC.

This chain joins TRBV7-2 and TRBJ1-3; D might be TRBD1 (5 bases). V was shortened by 5 bases and J by 4 bases, with 21 bases between the two germline ends. CDR3 length equals 17 residues. Germline CDR1 is SGHTA and CDR2 is FQGNSA. For the CDR3, the DNA is TGTGCCAGCAGCCTCCGAGGGGCGGTGAAGTTCGGAAACACCATATATTTT. It specifies CASSLRGAVKFGNTIYF.

V gene TRBV11-2 combines with J gene TRBJ2-3; perhaps D is TRBD1 or TRBD2 (7 bases each). The CDR3 extends over 16 amino acids. Germline-derived CDR1 and CDR2 are SGHAT and FQNNGV. V was trimmed by 0 bases and J by 8 bases, leaving 18 bases between them. For the CDR3, the DNA is TGTGCCAGCAGCTTAGAAGGCCCAGGGGGGGAGGGTACGCAGTATTTT. Encoded protein: CASSLEGPGGEGTQYF.

The rearrangement uses TRBV7-2 and TRBJ1-5, with D hard to call. The CDR3 covers 14 residues. The V and J ends lost 5 bases and 3 bases respectively, with 11 bases between them. Germline V gene sequence: CDR1 SGHTA, CDR2 FQGNSA. The CDR3 DNA sequence: TGTGCCAGCAGCCGACAAAGGAACAATCAGCCCCAGCATTTT. Its translation is CASSRQRNNQPQHF.

The J gene is TRBJ2-3, the V gene TRBV9, with D possibly being TRBD2 (6 bases). This CDR3 is 16 amino acids long. The V end lost 0 bases, the J end lost 0 bases, and 11 bases lay between the germline ends. Germline values: CDR1 SGDLS, CDR2 YYNGEE. The CDR3 loop is CASSVVSGLSTDTQYF. In DNA form, the CDR3 reads TGTGCCAGCAGCGTAGTTAGCGGCCTGAGCACAGATACGCAGTATTTT.

This chain joins TRBV15 and TRBJ1-4, with unresolved D. Deletions cut 1 base from V and 6 bases from J, with 21 bases between. The CDR3 has 18 residues. Germline-derived CDR1 and CDR2 are LNHNV and YYDKDF (reference sequence). CDR3 amino acids: CATSRGAVGLEIYEKLFF. DNA of the CDR3: TGTGCCACCAGCAGAGGGGCAGTTGGATTGGAGATCTATGAAAAACTGTTTTTT.